This T cell receptor (beta chain) originates from a study of blood T cells in healthy people across ages. There are 15 residues in the CDR3. CDR1 is DFQATT and CDR2 is SNEGSKA in the germline V gene (reference sequence). Trimming shortened V by 5 bases and J by 2 bases, and 16 bases separated the two germline ends. Study findings and constraints: Naive and antigen-experienced cells were not separated, limiting conclusive comparison. Per-million-T-cell TCR beta diversity fell roughly linearly with age. It was held that the diversity estimates obtained from one million T cells were underestimates.

For the second PCR, which ran for about 7 to 11 cycles, a sample-barcoded 5' primer and a J-beta primer mix were used. TCRdb re-derived calls from the 5' RACE reads in MiXCR, one entry per CDR3 protein. The data hold about 1.7 million distinct CDR3 sequences, with about 28% observed a single time. Regarding this clonotype: What it binds is unknown.

This TCR came from a woman under 40 in good health. The material sequenced was blood. This chain connects TRBV20-1 to TRBJ1-5; no clear D. The CDR3, as DNA: TGCAGTGCTGAGGCTGGAGGGAAGGGCAATCAGCCCCAGCATTTT. Protein product: CSAEAGGKGNQPQHF.